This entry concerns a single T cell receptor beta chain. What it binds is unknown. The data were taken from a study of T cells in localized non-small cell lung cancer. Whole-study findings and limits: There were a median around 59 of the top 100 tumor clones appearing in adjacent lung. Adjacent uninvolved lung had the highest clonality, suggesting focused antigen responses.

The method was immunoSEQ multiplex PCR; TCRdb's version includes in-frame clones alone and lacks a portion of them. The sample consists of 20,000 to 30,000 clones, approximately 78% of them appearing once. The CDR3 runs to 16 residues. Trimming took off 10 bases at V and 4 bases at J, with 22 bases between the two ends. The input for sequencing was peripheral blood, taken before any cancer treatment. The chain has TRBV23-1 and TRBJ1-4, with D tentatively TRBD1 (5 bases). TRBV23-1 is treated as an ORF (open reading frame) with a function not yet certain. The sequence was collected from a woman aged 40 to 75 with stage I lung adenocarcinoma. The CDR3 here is CATSVRGRQGNEKLFF. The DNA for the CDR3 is TGCGCCACCTCAGTCCGGGGGAGACAAGGTAATGAAAAACTGTTTTTT.